Presented here are 27 T cell receptor beta chains from one specimen sequenced in a study of blood T cell repertoires in COVID-19. Libraries were prepared by immunoSEQ multiplex PCR; TCRdb keeps only in-frame clonotypes and omits some of them. The sample contains 250,000 to 350,000 clones, approximately 92% of which appear only once. Sequenced input: peripheral blood. These receptors all come from a young woman with COVID-19, enrolled during active disease.

The chain uses TRBV19 and TRBJ2-1, with 7 nucleotides matching TRBD1. CDR3 size: 13 residues. V was clipped by 1 base and J by 10 bases; unmatched bases: 4. CDR1 is LNHDA, CDR2 SQIVND, per germline (reference sequence). The chain's CDR3 is CASSIVEQGEQFF. CDR3 nucleotide sequence: TGTGCCAGTAGTATAGTCGAACAGGGGGAGCAGTTCTTC.

V usage is TRBV2 and J usage is TRBJ2-1, with 9 bases matching TRBD2. The CDR3 is 16 residues long. Per the germline V gene, CDR1 is SNHLY and CDR2 is FYNNEI. V shed 8 bases, J shed 6 bases, and the junction held 14 bases outside the gene matches. The CDR3 here is CASVKIAGGGFNEQFF. For the CDR3, the DNA is TGTGCCAGCGTCAAAATCGCGGGAGGGGGATTCAATGAGCAGTTCTTC.

J is TRBJ2-7 and V is TRBV27; D possibly corresponds to TRBD1 (6 bases). V lost 5 bases to trimming and J lost 7 bases, with 15 bases between them. The CDR3 totals 13 residues. From germline, CDR1 is MNHEY and CDR2 SMNVEV (reference sequence). The CDR3 sequence is CASSETGVGEQYF. In nucleotides, the CDR3 is TGTGCCAGCAGTGAGACAGGTGTGGGGGAGCAGTACTTC.

This chain uses TRBV7-2 with TRBJ2-5, with 9 bases that match TRBD2. With V trimmed by 6 bases and J by 3 bases, 2 bases remained unmatched. The CDR3 length is 13 residues. The germline CDR1 and CDR2 sequences are SGHTA and FQGNSA. The CDR3 sequence: CASSSSGKETQYF. CDR3 DNA sequence: TGTGCCAGCAGTTCTAGCGGGAAAGAGACCCAGTACTTC. The full variable domain, completed using reference TRBV7-2 and TRBJ2-5, is GAGVSQSPSNKVTEKGKDVELRCDPISGHTALYWYRQSLGQGLEFLIYFQGNSAPDKSGLPSDRFSAERTGGSVSTLTIQRTQQEDSAVYLCASSSSGKETQYFGPGTRLLVL.

The chain links TRBV5-6 to TRBJ1-5; D might be TRBD1 (5 bases). The CDR3 contains 13 residues. Trimming took off 4 bases at V and 6 bases at J, with 11 bases between the two ends. Looked up from germline, CDR1 is SGHDT and CDR2 is YYEEEE. The CDR3 DNA reads TGTGCCAGCAGCCCCCGGGGGACTCAGCCCCAGCATTTT. Protein: CASSPRGTQPQHF.

The chain employs TRBV4-1 and TRBJ2-7; the match to TRBD1 covers 10 bases. The CDR3 is 15 residues long. Trimming removed 1 base from V and 3 bases from J; junction bases left unmatched: 3. The germline CDR1 and CDR2 sequences are MGHRA and YSYEKL. The CDR3 DNA reads as TGCGCCAGCAGCCAAGGGGGGACAGGGGTCTACGAGCAGTACTTC. This gives the protein CASSQGGTGVYEQYF.

The CDR3 loop reads CASSQDRSQETQYF. CDR3 nucleotide sequence: TGCGCCAGCAGCCAAGATCGCAGTCAAGAGACCCAGTACTTC. The chain uses TRBV4-1 and TRBJ2-5; D remains ambiguous. Germline V gene data show CDR1 as MGHRA and CDR2 as YSYEKL. Trimming took 0 bases from V and 2 from J, leaving 7 bases between them. The CDR3 spans 14 residues.

This sequence joins TRBV3-1 (or the pseudogene TRBV3-2) and TRBJ2-7; D not resolved. There are 14 residues in the CDR3. The ends were cut back, 4 bases at V and 4 bases at J, with 14 bases in the middle. Germline V gives CDR1 LGHDT, CDR2 YNNKEL (reference sequence). CDR3 bases: TGTGCCAGCAGCCTTGGTAGTGTTTTGTACGAGCAGTACTTC. Protein product: CASSLGSVLYEQYF.

This sequence joins TRBV4-1 and TRBJ1-1, with TRBD1 as a possible D gene (6 bases). CDR3 size: 14 residues. V lost 4 bases to trimming and J lost 3 bases, with 12 bases between them. Per the germline V gene, CDR1 is MGHRA and CDR2 is YSYEKL. CDR3 loop: CASSRRTADTEAFF. The CDR3 nucleotides are TGCGCCAGCAGCCGCAGGACAGCCGACACTGAAGCTTTCTTT.

The chain's CDR3 is CASSLGTGKGQPQHF. The DNA of the CDR3 is TGTGCCAGCAGCTTAGGGACAGGGAAAGGGCAGCCCCAGCATTTT. This chain joins TRBV7-8 and TRBJ1-5, with 8 bases lining up with TRBD1. Looked up from germline, CDR1 is SGHVS and CDR2 is FQNEAQ. The CDR3 extends over 15 amino acids. V lost 1 base, J lost 7 bases, and 6 bases stayed unmatched.

This rearrangement joins TRBV11-2 to TRBJ2-1, with 7 nucleotides matching TRBD2. The germline V gene encodes CDR1 SGHAT and CDR2 FQNNGV. J lost 5 bases, V lost 5 bases, and 3 bases had no gene match. The CDR3 length is 13 residues. CDR3 sequence reads: CASSLGRHNEQFF. As DNA, the CDR3 is TGTGCCAGCAGCCTCGGGAGGCACAATGAGCAGTTCTTC. The entire variable domain, with the rest obtained from reference TRBV11-2 and TRBJ2-1, is as follows: EAGVAQSPRYKIIEKRQSVAFWCNPISGHATLYWYQQILGQGPKLLIQFQNNGVVDDSQLPKDRFSAERLKGVDSTLKIQPAKLEDSAVYLCASSLGRHNEQFFGPGTRLTVL.

This clone has a single count. V is TRBV5-5 and J is TRBJ1-6; TRBD1 is a possible D gene (5 bases). The CDR3 is 14 residues long. CDR1 is SGHKS and CDR2 is YYEKEE in the germline V gene (reference sequence). Trimming left V 0 bases short and J 7 bases short, with 8 bases between. CDR3 DNA: TGTGCCAGCAGCTTGGGGGCAGGGAATTCACCCCTCCACTTT. Translated, it gives CASSLGAGNSPLHF.

The V and J genes are TRBV18 and TRBJ2-1; 7 positions match TRBD2. CDR1 is KGHSH, CDR2 LQKENI, per germline. V shed 0 bases, J shed 6 bases, and the junction held 5 bases outside the gene matches. The CDR3 length is 15 residues. CDR3 sequence (DNA): TGTGCCAGCTCACCACCGGGAGGGAATAGCAATGAGCAGTTCTTC. This sequence encodes CASSPPGGNSNEQFF.

CDR3 sequence reads: CASSLVVGGYEQYF. The CDR3 DNA is TGTGCCAGCAGCTTGGTGGTCGGAGGCTACGAGCAGTACTTC. The V and J genes are TRBV5-6 and TRBJ2-7, with TRBD2 as a possible D gene (5 bases). The CDR3 is made up of 14 amino acids. Trimming pared 0 bases from V and 3 bases from J, leaving 10 bases between. Germline CDR1 SGHDT, CDR2 YYEEEE.

The genes are TRBV28 and TRBJ2-7; 11 bases fit TRBD2. Germline values: CDR1 MDHEN, CDR2 SYDVKM. The CDR3 has 16 amino acids. V lost 2 bases and J lost 5; bases outside the gene matches: 8. Here the CDR3 reads CASSLTRLAGGHEQYF. The CDR3, as DNA: TGTGCCAGCAGTTTAACGAGGCTAGCGGGAGGCCACGAGCAGTACTTC.

The chain carries TRBV30 and TRBJ2-1; TRBD2 matches 7 bases. V lost 4 bases to trimming and J lost 7 bases; unmatched junction nucleotides: 13. The CDR3 length is 15 residues. Looked up from germline, CDR1 is GTSNPN and CDR2 is SVGIG (reference sequence). The CDR3 is CAWKSGTISRNEQFF. The DNA for the CDR3 is TGTGCCTGGAAATCTGGGACTATTTCACGAAATGAGCAGTTCTTC.

This chain connects TRBV6-2 or TRBV6-3 to TRBJ2-1; 15 nucleotides line up with TRBD2. Germline-derived CDR1 and CDR2 are MNHEY and SVGEGT. The ends lost 0 bases at V and 7 bases at J; junction bases unmatched: 10. This CDR3 contains 19 residues. The CDR3 nucleotides read TGTGCCAGCAGTTACTCCCCAGAAGGGACTAGCGGGAGGTATAATGAGCAGTTCTTC. Protein sequence: CASSYSPEGTSGRYNEQFF.

The rearrangement joins TRBV19 to TRBJ2-7, with D perhaps TRBD1 (6 bases). Trimming cost V 1 base and J 3 bases, with 16 bases left between them. The CDR3 has 16 residues. Germline-derived CDR1 and CDR2 are LNHDA and SQIVND (reference sequence). In nucleotides, the CDR3 is TGTGCCAGTAGTATAGTCGGACAGCACAACAGCTACGAGCAGTACTTC. Residues: CASSIVGQHNSYEQYF.

This chain connects TRBV7-9 to TRBJ2-3; tentatively, D is TRBD2 (6 bases). The CDR3 length is 16 residues. With 0 bases removed from V and 2 bases from J, the gap between germline ends came to 12 bases. CDR1 is SEHNR, CDR2 FQNEAQ, per germline (reference sequence). As DNA, the CDR3 is TGTGCCAGCAGCTTAGCGCGGGGAGGCCTCACAGATACGCAGTATTTT. This sequence encodes CASSLARGGLTDTQYF. The variable domain in full, with the rest retrieved from reference TRBV7-9 and TRBJ2-3, is DTGVSQNPRHKITKRGQNVTFRCDPISEHNRLYWYRQTLGQGPEFLTYFQNEAQLEKSRLLSDRFSAERPKGSFSTLEIQRTEQGDSAMYLCASSLARGGLTDTQYFGPGTRLTVL.

V gene TRBV19 combines with J gene TRBJ1-2; TRBD1 is a possible D gene (5 bases). V was pared by 4 bases and J by 5 bases, with 11 bases between. Germline CDR1 reads LNHDA; CDR2 reads SQIVND (reference sequence). The CDR3 has 13 residues. CDR3 loop: CASSTSQGYGYTF. The CDR3 region has the DNA TGTGCCAGTAGTACAAGCCAGGGTTATGGCTACACCTTC.

The V call is TRBV11-2, the J call TRBJ2-1, with 11 bases aligning to TRBD2. V shed 4 bases, J shed 7 bases, and the junction held 3 bases outside the gene matches. CDR3 length: 14 residues. Germline lookup yields CDR1 SGHAT and CDR2 FQNNGV. CDR3 nucleotide sequence: TGTGCCAGCAGCTCCCTAGCGGGAGGTAATGAGCAGTTCTTC. Its protein is CASSSLAGGNEQFF. Full variable domain (missing parts from reference TRBV11-2 and TRBJ2-1): EAGVAQSPRYKIIEKRQSVAFWCNPISGHATLYWYQQILGQGPKLLIQFQNNGVVDDSQLPKDRFSAERLKGVDSTLKIQPAKLEDSAVYLCASSSLAGGNEQFFGPGTRLTVL.

The rearrangement links TRBV24-1 to TRBJ2-2; D perhaps matches TRBD2 (5 bases). V lost 5 bases, J lost 5 bases, and 14 bases lay in between. Germline V gene lookup returns CDR1 KGHDR and CDR2 SFDVKD. CDR3 size: 15 residues. CDR3 region: CATSGAGVGTGELFF. CDR3 coding DNA: TGTGCCACCAGTGGGGCCGGGGTTGGGACCGGGGAGCTGTTTTTT.

V usage is TRBV7-9 and J usage is TRBJ2-1; D gene uncertain. The germline V gene has CDR1 SEHNR and CDR2 FQNEAQ (reference sequence). The V gene lost 1 base and the J gene lost 4 bases, with 11 bases spanning the gap. CDR3 size: 15 residues. This CDR3 reads CASSLGDAEYNEQFF. The CDR3 nucleotides are TGTGCCAGCAGCTTAGGAGACGCGGAGTACAATGAGCAGTTCTTC.

The V call is TRBV7-8, the J call TRBJ2-5; D perhaps matches TRBD1 (6 bases). The CDR3 covers 15 residues. V lost 5 bases and J 4 bases, leaving 17 bases between the germline ends. CDR1 and CDR2 from the germline V gene are SGHVS and FQNEAQ. The CDR3 loop reads CASSPPPDRRETQYF. For the CDR3, the DNA is TGTGCCAGCAGCCCCCCTCCGGACAGACGAGAGACCCAGTACTTC. Looking up the rest from reference TRBV7-8 and TRBJ2-5 gives the full variable domain: GAGVSQSPRYKVAKRGQDVALRCDPISGHVSLFWYQQALGQGPEFLTYFQNEAQLDKSGLPSDRFFAERPEGSVSTLKIQRTQQEDSAVYLCASSPPPDRRETQYFGPGTRLLVL.

This chain links TRBV10-3 with TRBJ2-5; no definite D call. CDR1 is ENHRY and CDR2 is SYGVKD in the germline V gene. The V and J ends lost 10 bases and 2 bases respectively, with 14 bases between them. The length of the CDR3 is 13 residues. The CDR3 DNA reads TGTGCCACCCTCGGATCTAGTCAAGAGACCCAGTACTTC. It yields the protein CATLGSSQETQYF.

This chain joins TRBV24-1 and TRBJ2-7; D is possibly TRBD1 (6 bases). The germline V gene has CDR1 KGHDR and CDR2 SFDVKD. The CDR3 has 14 residues. The V end lost 6 bases, the J end lost 1 base, and 12 bases lay between the germline ends. CDR3 sequence reads: CATSKTGESYEQYF. The CDR3 DNA follows: TGTGCCACCAGTAAGACAGGCGAATCCTACGAGCAGTACTTC.

This sequence joins TRBV18 and TRBJ1-2; D is uncertain. The CDR3 contains 16 residues. The ends were cut back, 3 bases at V and 8 bases at J, with 22 bases in the middle. CDR1 is KGHSH and CDR2 is LQKENI in the germline V gene. CDR3: CASSPSPGSPGYGYTF. In nucleotides, the CDR3 is TGTGCCAGCTCACCTTCCCCGGGCTCACCGGGGTACGGCTACACCTTC.